The source of this T cell receptor beta chain is a study of CD8 T cells in Susac syndrome (dated by TCRdb to the late 2010s). About the investigation overall: Repertoire sequencing was used to test whether CD8+ T cell activation and differentiation in Susac syndrome was antigen driven. Clonality of the CD8+ T cell repertoire was compared between roughly 13 healthy donors, around 14 Susac syndrome patients and 15 multiple sclerosis patients.

As concerns this clonotype: Its recognized antigen is unknown. No base quality information exists; no much larger clone differs at one position.

V lost 4 bases and J lost 0 bases, and the count of bases not matched to a germline gene is 6. Based on the germline V gene (reference sequence), the CDR1 and CDR2 sequences are SGHNT and YYREEE. From the cysteine up to the phenylalanine, the CDR3 has a length of 15 residues. The read is trimmed to its CDR3 DNA, 45 bases read in frame from base 1. RNA was extracted using the RNeasy kit, and 0.5 to 1 microgram was reverse transcribed with random hexamers. The immunoSEQ multiplex PCR assay, covering 54 Vbeta and 13 Jbeta segments, was used to amplify TCR beta CDR3 regions. To correct PCR amplification bias, a synthetic template baseline was used for both primer optimization and computational correction. In the paper's pipeline: Reads were assigned to V, D and J genes according to IMGT and analyzed in immunoSEQ Analyzer, with only productive sequences retained. Clonality was calculated as one minus the Shannon entropy normalized by log2 of the number of productive unique sequences. For each patient and control, public and private clones were evaluated within the 100 most prevalent clones. Clones were defined as Susac-specific if absent from the healthy and MS cohorts, from over a thousand published viral clones and from other ImmuneACCESS disease sequences. In TCRdb, the public reads were trimmed at Q25 with fastp and aligned with MiXCR, with productive beta chains retained. Rows with one shared CDR3 protein collapse into an entry with the most common genes and DNA. The V and J calls, along with clone size, are taken from TCRdb and not from the paper's own processing. The sample has some 120,000 distinct CDR3 sequences on record, 91% of them singletons. The ten largest clonotypes hold over 0.2% of the sample.

Peripheral blood CD8+ and CD4+ T cells from healthy donors, Susac syndrome patients and multiple sclerosis patients were profiled using high-throughput TCR beta sequencing. The multiple sclerosis controls were treatment-naive patients who had stable or active relapsing-remitting disease and met the revised McDonald criteria. Bulk CD8+ and CD4+ T cells were purified by magnetic negative isolation, whereas CD8+ TEMRA cells were enriched by FACS. Blood was drawn into EDTA tubes, processed within 24 hours, and PBMCs were isolated by density gradient centrifugation. PBMCs intended for TCR sequencing were cryopreserved in liquid nitrogen and were subsequently thawed in a 37 degrees C water bath. A purity of at least 90% was achieved for sorted or isolated CD4+, CD8+ and CD8+ TEMRA cells. Results and caveats for the whole study, not just this receptor: The TCR sequencing and HLA analysis was acknowledged to have included a relatively small number of individuals.

The sequenced sample was CD8+ T cells from PBMCs. The sequence was obtained from a human donor with multiple sclerosis. The chain joins TRBV5-4 to TRBJ1-2; 7 junctional bases match TRBD1. The DNA reads TGTGCCAGCAGCCTACAGGGGAGCCCTAACTATGGCTACACCTTC. It codes for CASSLQGSPNYGYTF.